Listed here is a single T cell receptor beta chain. There are a few counts of this clone. The target of this receptor is not known. One base away there is no much larger clone; base qualities are not given. TCRbeta CDR3 regions were amplified from genomic DNA by means of the immunoSEQ Assay, a bias-controlled multiplex PCR. The paper's processing steps were these. The number of nucleated cells in each sample was estimated by amplification of reference gene primers within the assay. To quantify the absolute abundance of each unique TCRbeta CDR3 rearrangement, sequence reads were collapsed and filtered. Productive Simpson clonality was computed per sample as the square root of Simpson's diversity index over productive rearrangements. Drawn from immuneACCESS, this table holds only the in-frame rearrangements with V and J called that TCRdb kept. Clones are partly lost; checked studies trace under half to an unresolved V gene and leave the rest unexplained. Clone size and the V and J calls come from that table; the DNA yielded D and trimming. This sample holds 210,000 or so clones; nearly 90% were observed only once. The ten largest account for under 14% of the sample.

The data stem from a study of blood T cell repertoires in COVID-19 (dated by TCRdb to 2019 to 2021). General notes on the study: The collaborator samples originated in the United States, Italy and Spain and spanned the acute and convalescent phases of COVID-19. Sample metadata almost always included a de-identified subject ID, COVID-19 status, age in years and sex. Subjects who had been exposed to COVID-19, were actively infected with it, or had recovered from it provided the deeply sampled blood TCRbeta repertoires that made up the dataset. The repertoires were released in a freely available public database intended as a resource for research on the immune response to SARS-CoV-2. Where available, HLA class I and class II types were taken from metadata supplied by the sample provider and were not determined by assay-based typing. The prospective study material was composed of cDNA or gDNA derived from T cells, B-cell-depleted T cells, or PBMCs. The samples were drawn from two sources: the first 160 participants of the ongoing ImmuneRACE study, and 1,200 or so subjects contributed by 6 global collaborators. Findings and caveats that apply to the study as a whole: How much clinical and demographic metadata was included differed by source and by participant, and the metadata was provided uncurated.

In the prospective study, participants were roughly 18 to 90 years old, resided in fewer than 25 geographic areas of the United States, and were enrolled through a virtual design. To assign participants to cohorts, the prospective study relied on clinical history that participants themselves reported in a screening survey and a study questionnaire. Recovered participants in ImmuneRACE Cohort 3 were defined by two consecutive negative NP/OP PCR tests, clearance by a healthcare professional, or resolution of symptoms. In the prospective study, whole blood, serum and a nasopharyngeal or oropharyngeal swab were collected from each participant by mobile phlebotomists. Participants in the prospective study had the option to provide additional blood draws and questionnaires over a roughly two-month period. Prospective study blood samples were shipped either frozen or at room temperature before DNA extraction.

Sequences LNHDA (CDR1) and SQIVND (CDR2) are obtained from the germline V gene (reference sequence). The CDR3 runs 16 amino acids, cysteine and phenylalanine included. The CDR3 DNA has 48 bases and is translated from base 1. Trimming takes 3 bases from V and 0 bases from J, and the germline ends sit 12 bases apart. Recombination joined TRBV19 with TRBJ1-3; there is no confident call for the D gene. Material: PBMCs or T cells enriched from blood (not recorded which). The sequence was collected from a man younger than 40 who had recovered from COVID-19. The CDR3 reads as follows: CASSIQRLDSGNTIYF. The nucleotides read TGTGCCAGTAGTATTCAGCGCCTTGACTCTGGAAACACCATATATTTT.